This TCR beta chain was sequenced during a study of blood T cell repertoires in COVID-19. At the level of the study: Samples of COVID-19 (acute and convalescent) were obtained from the United States, Italy and Spain.

Authors' analysis steps: Estimation of nucleated cell counts relied on the amplification of reference gene primers. The data were produced by immunoSEQ multiplex PCR, yet TCRdb's version contains in-frame clones alone and is incomplete. That table supplies the V and J calls and clone size; D and trimming were determined from the DNA. The table lists hundreds of thousands of clones, more than 75% of them singletons. Germline loops: CDR1 ENHRY, CDR2 SYGVKD. Trimming took 6 bases from V and 7 from J; bases not matched to a gene: 6. The CDR3 contains 15 residues. The material sequenced was peripheral blood. The clonotype comes from a woman aged 50 to 65 who had recovered from COVID-19. The rearrangement uses TRBV10-3 and TRBJ2-1; 13 nucleotides line up with TRBD2. CDR3 residues: CAISGLAGEGNEQFF. In DNA, the CDR3 is TGTGCCATCAGCGGACTAGCGGGAGAAGGGAATGAGCAGTTCTTC.